A selection of T cell receptor beta chains follows, all from one sample in a study of shared clonotypes between healthy human individuals. The repertoire was sequenced with immunoSEQ multiplex PCR; TCRdb's copy has only in-frame clones and lacks some. The sample contains about 330,000 clones, around 87% of which appear only once. Sequencing input: memory CD8+ T cells sorted from blood. The origin of the receptors is a man aged 18 to 29 in good health. The CDR3 runs from the conserved cysteine through the conserved F or W. Fields, in order: J gene, D gene, clone size, CDR3 length, V gene, CDR3 protein, CDR3 DNA. The D gene is left open where the match is weak. Clone size, where shown, is once, few, many, or a class for clones that have expanded.

J gene: TRBJ2-1; D gene: -; clone size: many; CDR3 length: 17; V gene: TRBV10-3; CDR3 protein: CAISESMASGDFNEQFF; CDR3 DNA: TGTGCCATCAGTGAGTCGATGGCTAGTGGGGATTTCAATGAGCAGTTCTTC
J gene: TRBJ2-6; D gene: -; clone size: -; CDR3 length: 16; V gene: TRBV29-1; CDR3 protein: CSVAGLEDSGANVLTF; CDR3 DNA: TGCAGCGTTGCTGGGTTAGAGGACTCTGGGGCCAACGTCCTGACTTTC
J gene: TRBJ1-2; D gene: -; clone size: -; CDR3 length: 14; V gene: TRBV5-4; CDR3 protein: CASSWDGGAYGYTF; CDR3 DNA: TGTGCCAGCAGCTGGGACGGGGGGGCCTATGGCTACACCTTC
J gene: TRBJ2-7; D gene: TRBD1; clone size: -; CDR3 length: 16; V gene: TRBV6-5; CDR3 protein: CASSSLAPGQGYEQYF; CDR3 DNA: TGTGCCAGCAGTTCCTTAGCCCCGGGACAGGGGTACGAGCAGTACTTC
J gene: TRBJ1-1; D gene: -; clone size: -; CDR3 length: 15; V gene: TRBV29-1; CDR3 protein: CSVEFLRTDNTEAFF; CDR3 DNA: TGCAGCGTTGAGTTTCTTCGGACAGATAACACTGAAGCTTTCTTT
J gene: TRBJ2-1; D gene: -; clone size: -; CDR3 length: 14; V gene: TRBV7-8; CDR3 protein: CASSPDGTPNEQFF; CDR3 DNA: TGTGCCAGCAGCCCCGACGGGACTCCAAATGAGCAGTTCTTC
J gene: TRBJ2-7; D gene: -; clone size: -; CDR3 length: 15; V gene: TRBV5-1; CDR3 protein: CASSLGPRDTYEQYF; CDR3 DNA: TGCGCCAGCAGCTTGGGCCCCCGGGACACCTACGAGCAGTACTTC
J gene: TRBJ2-7; D gene: -; clone size: -; CDR3 length: 13; V gene: TRBV25-1; CDR3 protein: CASQTATSYEQYF; CDR3 DNA: TGTGCCAGTCAGACAGCCACCTCCTACGAGCAGTACTTC
J gene: TRBJ2-7; D gene: -; clone size: many; CDR3 length: 14; V gene: TRBV7-8; CDR3 protein: CASSLVTGDYEQYF; CDR3 DNA: TGTGCCAGCAGCTTAGTTACCGGGGACTACGAGCAGTACTTC
J gene: TRBJ2-3; D gene: -; clone size: -; CDR3 length: 15; V gene: TRBV11-2; CDR3 protein: CASSLSVGFTDTQYF; CDR3 DNA: TGTGCCAGCAGCTTAAGTGTCGGATTCACAGATACGCAGTATTTT
J gene: TRBJ2-7; D gene: -; clone size: -; CDR3 length: 15; V gene: TRBV7-2; CDR3 protein: CASSLGPGDEYEQYF; CDR3 DNA: TGTGCCAGCAGCTTAGGCCCAGGGGACGAATACGAGCAGTACTTC
J gene: TRBJ2-1; D gene: -; clone size: -; CDR3 length: 11; V gene: TRBV6-5; CDR3 protein: CASSPGNEQFF; CDR3 DNA: TGTGCCAGCAGTCCGGGGAATGAGCAGTTCTTC
J gene: TRBJ1-1; D gene: -; clone size: -; CDR3 length: 14; V gene: TRBV13; CDR3 protein: CASATEGEGAEAFF; CDR3 DNA: TGTGCCAGCGCTACCGAAGGGGAAGGAGCGGAAGCTTTCTTT
J gene: TRBJ2-3; D gene: TRBD2; clone size: -; CDR3 length: 14; V gene: TRBV2; CDR3 protein: CASRSGRDTDTQYF; CDR3 DNA: TGTGCCAGCAGGAGCGGGAGAGACACAGATACGCAGTATTTT
J gene: TRBJ2-3; D gene: TRBD2; clone size: -; CDR3 length: 18; V gene: TRBV7-6; CDR3 protein: CASSRLAGGSSGTDTQYF; CDR3 DNA: TGTGCCAGCAGCCGACTAGCGGGGGGATCTTCGGGCACAGATACGCAGTATTTT